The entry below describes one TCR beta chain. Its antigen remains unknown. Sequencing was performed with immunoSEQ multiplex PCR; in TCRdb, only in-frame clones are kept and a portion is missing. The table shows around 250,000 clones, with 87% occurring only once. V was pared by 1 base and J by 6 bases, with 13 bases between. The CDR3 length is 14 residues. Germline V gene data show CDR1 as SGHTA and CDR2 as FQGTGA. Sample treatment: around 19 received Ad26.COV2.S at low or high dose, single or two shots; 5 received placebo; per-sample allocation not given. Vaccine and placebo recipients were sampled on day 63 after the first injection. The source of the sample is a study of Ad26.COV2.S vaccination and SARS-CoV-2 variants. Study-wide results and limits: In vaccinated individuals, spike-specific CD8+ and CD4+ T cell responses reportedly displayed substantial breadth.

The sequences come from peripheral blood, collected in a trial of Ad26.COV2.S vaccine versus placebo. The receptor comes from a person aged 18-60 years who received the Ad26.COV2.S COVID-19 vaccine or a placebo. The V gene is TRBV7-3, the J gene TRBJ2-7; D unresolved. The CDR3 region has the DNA TGTGCCAGCAGCTTAATCTACACTCCGACCGAGCAGTACTTC. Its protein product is CASSLIYTPTEQYF.